Listed here are 18 T cell receptor beta chains from one sample, sequenced in a study of T cells after yellow fever vaccination. TCRdb fed the 5' RACE reads into MiXCR, producing one record per CDR3 protein. Of roughly 400,000 distinct CDR3 sequences in the sample, roughly a sixth are singletons; the top ten hold 15% to 20%. The sample in question was PBMCs, obtained before the yellow fever booster vaccination. These receptors all come from a man aged 18-30 years who received the YFV17D yellow fever vaccine.

The chain employs TRBV5-1 and TRBJ2-1; a possible D gene is TRBD2 (6 bases). CDR3 length: 11 amino acids. Trimming removed 4 bases at V and 9 bases at J, with 8 bases between. Per germline, CDR1 SGHRS and CDR2 YFSETQ. Here the CDR3 reads CASSGDFEQFF. In DNA form, the CDR3 reads TGCGCCAGCAGCGGGGACTTTGAGCAGTTCTTC.

This clonotype has just a few counts. The chain is built from TRBV10-3 and TRBJ2-5, with TRBD2 matching 16 bases. Germline values: CDR1 ENHRY, CDR2 SYGVKD. The CDR3 covers 15 residues. Trimming at V came to 8 bases and at J to 2 bases, leaving 2 bases not matched to a gene. DNA for the CDR3: TGTGCCATCGGGACTAGCGGGGGGGTTCAAGAGACCCAGTACTTC. Its translation: CAIGTSGGVQETQYF.

The sample holds a few counts of this clonotype. CDR3 in amino acids: CASSSGTGGNGYTF. As DNA, the CDR3 is TGTGCCAGCAGTTCCGGGACAGGGGGCAATGGCTACACCTTC. The chain recombines TRBV12-3 or TRBV12-4 with TRBJ1-2; TRBD1 agrees at 12 bases. The CDR3 length is 14 residues. V trimming: 4 bases; J trimming: 6 bases; junction bases outside the gene matches: 3.

This clonotype was seen only a few times. The chain couples TRBV6-6 to TRBJ1-5; 8 bases fit TRBD1. V shed 0 bases and J 0 bases; nucleotides not matched to a gene: 4. CDR1 is MNHNY and CDR2 is SVGAGI in the germline V gene (reference sequence). This CDR3 contains 17 residues. CDR3 residues: CASSYSDRVYSNQPQHF. CDR3 nucleotide sequence: TGTGCCAGCAGTTACTCGGACAGGGTATATAGCAATCAGCCCCAGCATTTT.

This sequence joins TRBV20-1 and TRBJ2-5, with TRBD2 matching over 9 bases. This CDR3 contains 13 residues. CDR1 and CDR2 from the germline V gene are DFQATT and SNEGSKA (reference sequence). The trim removed 5 bases at V and 0 bases at J, leaving 1 base unmatched. The CDR3: CSAAGGHQETQYF. DNA of the CDR3: TGCAGTGCTGCGGGGGGGCACCAAGAGACCCAGTACTTC.

This chain connects TRBV18 to TRBJ2-7; D not resolved. Trimming shortened V by 1 base and J by 1 base, and 8 bases separated the two germline ends. Germline CDR1 is KGHSH and CDR2 is LQKENI. The CDR3 contains 14 residues. DNA for the CDR3: TGTGCCAGCTCACCACAGGGTTATTCCTACGAGCAGTACGTC. This sequence encodes CASSPQGYSYEQYV.

This clonotype was picked up a small number of times. The rearrangement joins TRBV12-3 or TRBV12-4 to TRBJ1-1, with a possible D match to TRBD1 (5 bases). The CDR3 is 14 amino acids. V lost 5 bases to trimming and J lost 0 bases, with 10 bases between them. For the CDR3, the DNA is TGTGCCAGCAGTGTACGGGGGATGAACACTGAAGCTTTCTTT. This encodes CASSVRGMNTEAFF.

The chain is built from TRBV9 and TRBJ2-5, with 8 bases matching TRBD2. V gave up 2 bases and J gave up 4 bases; unmatched junction bases: 10. Germline V CDR1 and CDR2: SGDLS, YYNGEE. This CDR3 has 16 amino acids. The CDR3 reads CASSVGGGLNVETQYF. In DNA form, the CDR3 reads TGTGCCAGCAGCGTCGGGGGGGGGCTAAATGTAGAGACCCAGTACTTC.

Details on this clonotype: Sequence at one end of the junction differs from germline and may be a read error. J is TRBJ1-4 and V is TRBV7-3, with D possibly being TRBD1 (6 bases). The CDR3 is 16 amino acids. CDR1 is SGHTA and CDR2 is FQGTGA in the germline V gene. The CDR3 loop is CASSLDWGAANEKLFF. The CDR3 DNA is TGCGCCAGCAGCTTGGACTGGGGGGCGGCTAATGAAAAACTGTTTTTT.

In its sample, this clonotype was seen a few times. The V call is TRBV12-3 or TRBV12-4, the J call TRBJ1-1, with D possibly being TRBD1 (5 bases). Trimming took 6 bases from V and 4 from J, leaving 18 bases between them. The CDR3 has 15 amino acids. The CDR3 coding sequence is TGTGCCAGCAGCTCCGGACGGAGGAGGGGCACTGAAGCTTTCTTT. The encoded protein is CASSSGRRRGTEAFF.

In its sample, this clonotype was seen a few times. The gene calls are TRBV20-1 and TRBJ2-5; 9 positions match TRBD2. Germline V CDR1 and CDR2: DFQATT, SNEGSKA (reference sequence). V was pared by 5 bases and J by 1 base, with 5 bases of the junction left unmatched. The length of the CDR3 is 14 residues. CDR3: CSAASGAPQETQYF. DNA for the CDR3: TGCAGTGCTGCTAGCGGGGCGCCCCAAGAGACCCAGTACTTC.

This clonotype turned up a few times. The chain's CDR3 is CASSLFWGGSYNEQFF. Here the CDR3 DNA reads TGTGCCAGCAGCCTATTTTGGGGGGGCTCCTACAATGAGCAGTTCTTC. The genes are TRBV11-2 and TRBJ2-1; TRBD2 matches 7 bases. Per the germline V gene, CDR1 is SGHAT and CDR2 is FQNNGV. CDR3 length: 16 residues. After removal of 5 bases from V and 0 bases from J, the junction contained 7 bases not matched to a gene.

The table lists this clonotype with a few counts. The gene calls are TRBV25-1 and TRBJ1-1, with unresolved D. Trimming shortened V by 2 bases and J by 8 bases, and 12 bases separated the two germline ends. The CDR3 is made up of 13 amino acids. The germline V gene has CDR1 MGHDK and CDR2 SYGVNS. The CDR3 loop reads CASSEPGSVEAFF. The CDR3 DNA is TGTGCCAGCAGTGAACCAGGCAGTGTCGAAGCTTTCTTT.

The V call is TRBV5-6, the J call TRBJ2-7; TRBD2 agrees at 9 bases. Trimming removed 1 base from V and 3 bases from J; junction bases left unmatched: 5. The CDR3 totals 15 residues. Germline-derived CDR1 and CDR2 are SGHDT and YYEEEE. The DNA for the CDR3 is TGTGCCAGCAGCTTGCGGCGGGGGGGAGGCTACGAGCAGTACGTC. Its protein product is CASSLRRGGGYEQYV.

This clonotype has just a few counts. This chain joins TRBV29-1 and TRBJ2-1; D remains ambiguous. In germline, CDR1 is SQVTM, CDR2 ANQGSEA. The CDR3 has 10 residues. V was clipped by 6 bases and J by 8 bases, with 8 bases between them. The CDR3 DNA sequence: TGCAGCGTAGCAGTTTATGAGCAGTTCTTC. Residues: CSVAVYEQFF.

The chain recombines TRBV5-6 with TRBJ2-7; TRBD2 is a possible D gene (6 bases). Germline V lookup: CDR1 SGHDT, CDR2 YYEEEE. There are 13 residues in the CDR3. Trimming left V 5 bases short and J 3 bases short, with 12 bases between. The CDR3 region is CASSSGEFYEQYV. The CDR3 bases are TGTGCCAGCAGTTCGGGGGAATTCTACGAGCAGTACGTC.

This clonotype was recorded a few times. CDR3 in DNA: TGTGCCAGCAGCCCCTTTTCGGGGTCGGACATTCAGTACTTC. It specifies CASSPFSGSDIQYF. V and J are TRBV7-2 and TRBJ2-4; D may be TRBD2 (5 bases). Germline CDR1 is SGHTA and CDR2 is FQGNSA. Trimming removed 5 bases at V and 8 bases at J, with 16 bases between. The CDR3 length is 14 residues.

The chain carries TRBV5-1 and TRBJ1-2; 9 bases are shared with TRBD1. J lost 2 bases, V lost 4 bases, and 3 bases had no gene match. From germline, CDR1 is SGHRS and CDR2 YFSETQ. This CDR3 has 14 residues. CDR3 DNA: TGCGCCAGCAGCAGAGGGACAGGGAACTATGGCTACACCTTC. Translating gives CASSRGTGNYGYTF.